Listed below are T cell receptor beta chains from one sample, sequenced in a study of CD8+CD57+ T cells in acquired aplastic anemia. A single record per CDR3 protein comes from TCRdb applying MiXCR to the reads. The sample includes some 200,000 distinct CDR3 sequences, approximately 52% of them seen just once. Sequences were obtained from sorted CD4+, CD8+, or CD8+CD57+ T cells (not recorded which) from PBMCs. The receptor set was obtained from a human donor with aplastic anemia. The CDR3 runs from the conserved cysteine through the conserved F or W. A D gene is named only where the DNA matches it firmly. The size of a clone is reported for some rows only, either as once, few or many, or as a class for expanded clones.

v_call,clone_size,d_call,j_call,cdr3_aa,cdr3_nt
TRBV27,-,-,TRBJ1-2,CASSLSGGSRYGYTF,TGTGCCAGCAGCCTAAGTGGGGGGTCACGCTATGGCTACACCTTC
TRBV25-1,-,TRBD1,TRBJ1-6,CASSEWDSNSPLHF,TGTGCCAGCAGTGAATGGGACAGCAATTCACCCCTCCACTTT
TRBV7-2,many,-,TRBJ1-3,CASSPNSGVTIYF,TGTGCCAGCAGCCCCAACAGCGGCGTCACCATATATTTT
TRBV20-1,few,TRBD1,TRBJ1-1,CSAPAQGRAEAFF,TGCAGTGCCCCGGCACAGGGGAGGGCTGAAGCTTTCTTT
TRBV5-5,few,TRBD2,TRBJ2-3,CASSLDLAGETDTQYF,TGTGCCAGCAGCTTGGACCTAGCGGGGGAAACAGATACGCAGTATTTT
TRBV5-8,many,TRBD2,TRBJ2-7,CASSTRGVIYEQYF,TGTGCCAGCAGCACGCGGGGGGTGATCTACGAGCAGTACTTC
TRBV24-1,-,TRBD1,TRBJ1-5,CATAGQSSNQPQHF,TGTGCCACTGCGGGACAGAGCTCCAATCAGCCCCAGCATTTT
TRBV2,-,TRBD1,TRBJ2-7,CASRGQVYEQYF,TGTGCCAGCCGTGGACAGGTCTACGAGCAGTACTTC
TRBV5-1,-,TRBD1,TRBJ1-2,CASSEGQLGYTF,TGCGCCAGCAGCGAGGGACAGCTTGGCTACACCTTC
TRBV7-9,-,-,TRBJ2-3,CASSLIGADTQYF,TGTGCCAGCAGCTTAATAGGAGCGGACACGCAGTATTTT
TRBV4-1,once,TRBD2,TRBJ2-5,CASSQLLLAGGETQYF,TGCGCCAGCAGCCAACTCTTACTAGCGGGAGGGGAGACCCAGTACTTC
TRBV3-1,once,-,TRBJ1-6,CASSQDGGRDLHF,TGTGCCAGCAGCCAAGATGGAGGGAGGGATCTCCACTTT
TRBV7-8,-,-,TRBJ2-7,CASSLAFGEQYF,TGTGCCAGCAGCTTAGCATTCGGCGAGCAGTACTTC
TRBV29-1,once,-,TRBJ1-2,CSFPQGHGYTF,TGCAGCTTCCCCCAGGGACACGGCTACACCTTC
TRBV13,many,TRBD1,TRBJ2-5,CASRLTGGQTQYF,TGTGCCAGCAGATTGACAGGGGGTCAGACCCAGTACTTC
TRBV5-5,many,-,TRBJ2-1,CASSRWRWNLENEQFF,TGTGCCAGCAGCCGTTGGCGCTGGAACCTAGAAAATGAGCAGTTCTTC
TRBV10-3,-,TRBD2,TRBJ2-3,CAISDPPSGGLADTQYF,TGTGCCATCAGTGACCCGCCTAGCGGGGGATTAGCAGATACGCAGTATTTT
TRBV4-1,-,TRBD2,TRBJ2-1,CASSPGLTSGGGNEQFF,TGCGCCAGCAGCCCCGGCCTTACTAGCGGGGGCGGAAATGAGCAGTTCTTC
TRBV20-1,many,-,TRBJ1-4,CSARDEGRHPEKLFF,TGCAGTGCTAGAGATGAAGGGAGACATCCTGAAAAACTGTTTTTT
TRBV2,few,-,TRBJ2-1,CASSEQGEEEFF,TGTGCCAGCAGTGAACAGGGCGAAGAGGAGTTCTTC
TRBV24-1,many,-,TRBJ2-2,CATSEGGTGELFF,TGTGCCACCAGTGAAGGAGGGACCGGGGAGCTGTTTTTT
TRBV7-2,many,-,TRBJ1-5,CASSLDHNQPQHF,TGTGCCAGCAGCTTAGATCACAATCAGCCCCAGCATTTT
TRBV20-1,-,-,TRBJ1-5,CSARRPDLGAGVQPQHF,TGCAGTGCTAGGCGTCCCGACCTAGGGGCGGGAGTTCAGCCCCAGCATTTT
TRBV7-2,-,-,TRBJ2-5,CASSPKRIQETQYF,TGTGCCAGCAGCCCTAAGCGGATCCAAGAGACCCAGTACTTC
TRBV7-9,-,TRBD1,TRBJ2-1,CASSFGDREYNEQFF,TGTGCCAGCAGCTTCGGAGACAGGGAGTACAATGAGCAGTTCTTC
TRBV28,-,-,TRBJ1-4,CASSEGNEKLFF,TGTGCCAGCAGCGAGGGGAATGAAAAACTGTTTTTT
TRBV10-1,-,TRBD2,TRBJ2-5,CASSENPAGGRRETQYF,TGCGCCAGCAGTGAGAACCCAGCGGGGGGGCGTCGAGAGACCCAGTACTTC
TRBV19,-,-,TRBJ2-5,CASTMGPGETQYF,TGTGCCAGTACAATGGGTCCTGGAGAGACCCAGTACTTC
TRBV29-1,many,-,TRBJ1-2,CSVGPVGTGNAAF,-
TRBV28,many,-,TRBJ2-7,CASRVRGVGFYEQYF,TGTGCCAGCAGGGTGAGGGGGGTAGGCTTCTACGAGCAGTACTTC
TRBV20-1,many,-,TRBJ2-3,CSARDTGVGDTQYF,TGCAGTGCTAGAGATACCGGGGTTGGAGATACGCAGTATTTT
TRBV24-1,few,-,TRBJ2-7,CASSDNSYEQYF,TGTGCCAGCAGCGACAACTCCTACGAGCAGTACTTC
TRBV7-6,few,-,TRBJ2-5,CASSLSLGETQYF,TGTGCCAGCAGCTTATCACTCGGGGAGACCCAGTACTTC
TRBV7-3,many,-,TRBJ1-1,CASSSDKNTEAFF,TGTGCCAGCAGCTCGGACAAGAACACTGAAGCTTTCTTT
TRBV6-1,many,-,TRBJ1-2,CASREGRNYGYTF,TGTGCCAGCAGGGAGGGACGGAACTATGGCTACACCTTC
TRBV11-1,-,TRBD2,TRBJ2-7,CASSLAGASGGYEQYF,TGTGCCAGCAGCTTAGCTGGGGCTAGCGGGGGTTACGAGCAGTACTTC
TRBV19,many,-,TRBJ2-5,CASSISGSETQYF,TGTGCCAGTAGTATATCAGGTTCAGAGACCCAGTACTTC
TRBV7-7,many,-,TRBJ2-3,CASSQTRASTDTQYF,TGTGCCAGCAGCCAAACAAGGGCGAGCACAGATACGCAGTATTTT
TRBV20-1,-,-,TRBJ1-1,CSARLIVNTEAFF,TGCAGTGCTAGACTTATTGTGAACACTGAAGCTTTCTTT
TRBV19,-,-,TRBJ1-6,CASSRDATRSPLHF,TGTGCCAGTAGCCGGGACGCGACCCGTTCACCCCTCCACTTT
TRBV5-1,many,TRBD1,TRBJ1-2,CASRMRGQGFDYGYTF,TGCGCCAGCAGGATGAGGGGACAGGGTTTTGACTATGGCTACACCTTC
TRBV15,many,-,TRBJ1-1,CATSRSSENTEAFF,TGTGCCACCAGCAGATCGAGTGAGAACACTGAAGCTTTCTTT
TRBV4-1,many,TRBD2,TRBJ2-1,CASSLRASGSINEQFF,TGCGCCAGCAGCCTCAGAGCTAGCGGGAGCATCAATGAGCAGTTCTTC
TRBV7-9,-,-,TRBJ1-5,CASSLGPGQPQHF,TGTGCCAGCAGCTTAGGACCTGGGCAGCCCCAGCATTTT
TRBV19,-,TRBD2,TRBJ2-3,CASSLADTDTQYF,TGTGCCAGTAGTCTAGCGGACACAGATACGCAGTATTTT
TRBV15,-,-,TRBJ2-6,CATSRADSASGANVLTF,TGTGCCACCAGCAGAGCCGACAGTGCCTCTGGGGCCAACGTCCTGACTTTC
TRBV24-1,-,-,TRBJ1-4,CATSDWGEKLFF,TGTGCCACCAGTGATTGGGGTGAAAAACTGTTTTTT
TRBV29-1,few,-,TRBJ2-1,CSVGATADNEQFF,TGCAGCGTTGGTGCGACGGCGGACAATGAGCAGTTCTTC
TRBV3-1,many,-,TRBJ1-4,CASSSWRGKLFF,TGTGCCAGCAGCTCGTGGAGGGGAAAACTGTTTTTT
TRBV5-1,many,-,TRBJ2-3,CASSLAGSDTQYF,TGCGCCAGCAGCTTAGCGGGCTCAGATACGCAGTATTTT
TRBV2,-,-,TRBJ1-2,CASRATRGRGYTF,TGTGCCAGCAGGGCCACGAGGGGTCGGGGCTACACCTTC
TRBV2,-,-,TRBJ1-5,CASSDPYRSNQPQHF,TGTGCCAGCAGTGACCCCTACAGGTCTAATCAGCCCCAGCATTTT
TRBV20-1,-,TRBD2,TRBJ2-5,CSARKRGGRETQYF,TGCAGTGCTAGGAAGCGGGGGGGCCGAGAGACCCAGTACTTC
TRBV7-2,once,TRBD1,TRBJ1-2,CASSLAGGQVYGYTF,TGTGCCAGCAGCTTAGCGGGGGGACAGGTCTATGGCTACACCTTC
TRBV6-5,-,TRBD2,TRBJ2-1,CASSSRTRAVNEQFF,TGTGCCAGCAGTTCCCGGACTAGGGCCGTCAATGAGCAGTTCTTC
TRBV3-1,-,-,TRBJ1-1,CASSQATTGFRNAEAFF,TGTGCCAGCAGCCAAGCGACGACAGGCTTCAGGAACGCTGAAGCTTTCTTT
TRBV7-2,many,TRBD2,TRBJ2-4,CASSLALAVKNIQYF,TGTGCCAGCAGCTTAGCGCTAGCGGTGAAAAACATTCAGTACTTC